The present T cell receptor (beta chain) was sequenced within a study of blood T cell repertoires in COVID-19 (TCRdb year 2020). Study-level background: Samples from collaborators originated in the United States, Italy and Spain and spanned both the acute and convalescent phases of COVID-19. The prospective study material was composed of cDNA or gDNA derived from T cells, B-cell-depleted T cells, or PBMCs. Subjects who had been exposed to COVID-19, were actively infected with it, or had recovered from it provided the deeply sampled blood TCRbeta repertoires that made up the dataset. The repertoires were released in a freely available public database intended as a resource for research on the immune response to SARS-CoV-2. The samples were drawn from two sources: the first 160 participants of the ongoing ImmuneRACE study, and fewer than 1,500 subjects contributed by 6 global collaborators. The sample metadata nearly always contained a de-identified subject ID, COVID-19 status, age in years and sex. HLA class I and class II types, where available, came from metadata supplied by the sample provider rather than from assay-based typing. General conclusions and limits of the study: How much clinical and demographic metadata was included differed by source and by participant, and the metadata was provided uncurated.

As to this clone: Its recognized antigen is unknown. Base quality data are lacking; no much larger clone is found one base away.

The collaborating institutions used their own protocols to collect whole blood in K2EDTA tubes. Collaborator samples were shipped for TCRbeta analysis as frozen whole blood, isolated PBMCs, or DNA extracted from either sample type. Trimming leaves V shorter by 3 bases and J shorter by 5 bases, with the junction holding 1 base beyond the gene matches. CDR1 and CDR2 are drawn from the germline V gene: SGDLS, YYNGEE. The CDR3 spans 13 residues, from the cysteine through the phenylalanine. CDR3 DNA is the only sequence kept; it has 39 bases, read in frame from the first base. TCRbeta CDR3 regions were amplified from genomic DNA by means of the immunoSEQ Assay, a bias-controlled multiplex PCR. As for the authors' bioinformatics: Nucleated cell counts per sample were estimated from amplification of reference gene primers within the assay. To quantify the absolute abundance of each unique TCRbeta CDR3 rearrangement, sequence reads were collapsed and filtered. For each sample, productive Simpson clonality was calculated as the square root of Simpson's diversity index across productive rearrangements. In its TCRdb copy, this immuneACCESS table keeps in-frame sequences only and misses some clones. Where compared with another copy, unresolved V genes explain less than half of these, and the others have no known cause. That table supplies the V and J calls and clone size; D and trimming were determined from the DNA. The sample data list around 15,000 clones, and about nine tenths of these were observed just once. The ten largest clones add up to about 8.3% of the sample.

Here the chain combines TRBV9 and TRBJ2-7, with 11 middle bases fitting TRBD2. The TCR originated in a human donor in a cohort sampled during active COVID-19. Specimen: peripheral blood. The DNA sequence is as follows: TGTGCCAGCAGCGGGGGACTAGCGGACGAGCAGTACTTC. Translated, this is CASSGGLADEQYF.